This T cell receptor beta chain was identified during a study of shared clonotypes between healthy human individuals. The CDR3 consists of 17 residues. Trimming removed 6 bases from V and 0 bases from J, with 18 bases in between. Germline V CDR1 and CDR2: MDHEN, SYDVKM. HIV-negative, healthy adults without recent acute infections or vaccinations were the donors. CD4+ cells were split into CD45RA+ naive and CD45RA-negative memory subsets. This table comes from immunoSEQ multiplex PCR, and its TCRdb copy is limited to in-frame clones, with some not included. Of a few million clones in the sample, around 92% were seen once.

Material: naive CD4+ T cells from PBMCs. Subset specified: CD45RA+ positively selected. The TCR comes from a man younger than 35 in good health. Some clones in this sample may be carry-over from other donors' samples. The chain joins TRBV28 to TRBJ2-1; D might be TRBD2 (5 bases). CDR3 in amino acids: CASRAVGGLSSYNEQFF. CDR3 in DNA: TGTGCCAGCAGGGCTGTCGGCGGGCTAAGCTCCTACAATGAGCAGTTCTTC.